The 3 T cell receptor beta chains given below trace back to one sample, sequenced in a study of cytomegalovirus exposure and HLA in healthy donors. The PCR ran on 60 Vbeta and 13 Jbeta primers. Sequenced by immunoSEQ multiplex PCR; TCRdb stores in-frame clones only, minus some. The sample has roughly 180,000 clones; approximately 80% are singletons. Sequenced: PBMCs. All receptors come from a young woman in good health and CMV-seronegative.

The gene calls are TRBV7-2 and TRBJ2-7; 7 bases match TRBD1. The CDR3 is 15 amino acids. V shed 5 bases and J 4 bases; nucleotides not matched to a gene: 11. Germline CDR1 and CDR2: SGHTA and FQGNSA. The chain's CDR3 is CASSINRGTLYEQYF. The CDR3 bases are TGTGCCAGCAGCATAAACAGGGGAACGTTGTACGAGCAGTACTTC.

V gene TRBV7-9 combines with J gene TRBJ2-7; TRBD2 aligns across 10 bases. The V segment lost 4 bases and the J segment 5 bases; nucleotides outside the gene matches: 5. This CDR3 is 14 amino acids long. The germline gives CDR1 SEHNR, CDR2 FQNEAQ (reference sequence). CDR3 loop: CASSSGTSVHEQYF. CDR3 coding DNA: TGTGCCAGCAGCTCCGGGACTAGCGTACACGAGCAGTACTTC.

This chain uses TRBV28 with TRBJ1-5; 8 positions agree with TRBD1. CDR3 size: 17 residues. The germline CDR1 and CDR2 sequences are MDHEN and SYDVKM. The junction had 9 bases not matched to a gene; V was cut back by 2 bases and J by 3 bases. DNA of the CDR3: TGTGCCAGCAGTTTACCCCAGAACAGGGGGATCAATCAGCCCCAGCATTTT. Its translation: CASSLPQNRGINQPQHF.